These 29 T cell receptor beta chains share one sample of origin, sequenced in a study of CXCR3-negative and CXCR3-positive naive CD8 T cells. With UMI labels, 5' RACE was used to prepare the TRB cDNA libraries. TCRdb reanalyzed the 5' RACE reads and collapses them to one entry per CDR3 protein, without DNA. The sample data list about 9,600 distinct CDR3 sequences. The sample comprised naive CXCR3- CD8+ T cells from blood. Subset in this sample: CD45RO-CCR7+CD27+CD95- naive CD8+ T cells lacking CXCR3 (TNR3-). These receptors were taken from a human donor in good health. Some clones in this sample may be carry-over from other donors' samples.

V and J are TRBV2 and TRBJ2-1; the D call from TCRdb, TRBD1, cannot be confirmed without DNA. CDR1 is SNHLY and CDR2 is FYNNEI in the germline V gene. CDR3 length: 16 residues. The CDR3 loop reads CASSEHPGSAYNEQFF.

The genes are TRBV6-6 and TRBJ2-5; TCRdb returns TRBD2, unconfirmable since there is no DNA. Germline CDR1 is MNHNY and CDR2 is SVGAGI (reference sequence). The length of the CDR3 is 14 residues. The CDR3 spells CASSYSGGMETQYF.

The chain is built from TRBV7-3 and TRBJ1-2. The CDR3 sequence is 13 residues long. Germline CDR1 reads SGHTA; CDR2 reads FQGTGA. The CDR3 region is CASSPNSDYGYTF. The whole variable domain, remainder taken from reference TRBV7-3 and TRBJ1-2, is GAGVSQTPSNKVTEKGKYVELRCDPISGHTALYWYRQSLGQGPEFLIYFQGTGAADDSGLPNDRFFAVRPEGSVSTLKIQRTERGDSAVYLCASSPNSDYGYTFGSGTRLTVV.

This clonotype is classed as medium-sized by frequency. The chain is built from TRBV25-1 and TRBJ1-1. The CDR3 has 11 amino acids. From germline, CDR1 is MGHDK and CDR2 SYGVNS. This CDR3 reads CASITGLGAFF.

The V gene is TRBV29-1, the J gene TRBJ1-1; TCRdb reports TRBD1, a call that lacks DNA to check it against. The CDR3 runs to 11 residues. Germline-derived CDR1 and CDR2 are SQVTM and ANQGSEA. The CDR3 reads CSVGPTGEAFF.

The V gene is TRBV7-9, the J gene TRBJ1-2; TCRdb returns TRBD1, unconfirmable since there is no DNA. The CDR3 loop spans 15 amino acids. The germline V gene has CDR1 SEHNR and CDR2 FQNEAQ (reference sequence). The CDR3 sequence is CASSPWTDANYGYTF.

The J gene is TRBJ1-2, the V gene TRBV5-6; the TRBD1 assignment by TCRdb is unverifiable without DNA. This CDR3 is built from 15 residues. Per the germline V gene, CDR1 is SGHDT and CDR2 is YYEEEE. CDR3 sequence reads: CASSQSRGRYYGYTF.

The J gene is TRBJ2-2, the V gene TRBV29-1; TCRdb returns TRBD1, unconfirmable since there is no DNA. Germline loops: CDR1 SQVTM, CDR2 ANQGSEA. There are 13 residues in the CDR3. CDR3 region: CSVSGQDTGELFF.

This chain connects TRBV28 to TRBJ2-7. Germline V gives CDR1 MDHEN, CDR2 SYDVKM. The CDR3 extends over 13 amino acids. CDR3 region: CASSLYGVYEQYF.

CDR3 sequence reads: CASSPERENIQYF. The chain carries TRBV4-3 and TRBJ2-4. Per the germline V gene, CDR1 is LGHNA and CDR2 is YSLEER. There are 13 residues in the CDR3.

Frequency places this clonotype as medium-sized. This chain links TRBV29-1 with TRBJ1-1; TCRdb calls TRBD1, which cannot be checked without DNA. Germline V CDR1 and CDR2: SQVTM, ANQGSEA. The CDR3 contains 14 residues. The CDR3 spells CSVVSGQDNTEAFF.

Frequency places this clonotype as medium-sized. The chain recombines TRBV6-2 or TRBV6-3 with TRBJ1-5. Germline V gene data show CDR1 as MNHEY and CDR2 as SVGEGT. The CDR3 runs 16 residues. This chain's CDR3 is CASSSFQGYSNQPQHF.

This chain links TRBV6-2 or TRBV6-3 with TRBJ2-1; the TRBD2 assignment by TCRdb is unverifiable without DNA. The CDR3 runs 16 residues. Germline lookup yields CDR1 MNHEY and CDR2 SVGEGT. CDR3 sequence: CASSPDRTSGTNEQFF.

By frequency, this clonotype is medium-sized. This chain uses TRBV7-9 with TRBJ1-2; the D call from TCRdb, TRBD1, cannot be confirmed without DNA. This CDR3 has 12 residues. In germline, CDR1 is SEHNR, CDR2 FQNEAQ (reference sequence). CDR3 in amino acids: CASSSTGDGYTF.

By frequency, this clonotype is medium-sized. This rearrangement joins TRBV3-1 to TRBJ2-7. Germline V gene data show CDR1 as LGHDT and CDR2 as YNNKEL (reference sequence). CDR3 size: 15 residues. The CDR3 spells CASSQLPGLQYEQYF.

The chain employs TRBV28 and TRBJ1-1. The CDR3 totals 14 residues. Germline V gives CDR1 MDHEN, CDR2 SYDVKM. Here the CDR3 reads CASSLVSKNTEAFF. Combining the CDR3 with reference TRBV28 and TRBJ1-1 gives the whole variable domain DVKVTQSSRYLVKRTGEKVFLECVQDMDHENMFWYRQDPGLGLRLIYFSYDVKMKEKGDIPEGYSVSREKKERFSLILESASTNQTSMYLCASSLVSKNTEAFFGQGTRLTVV.

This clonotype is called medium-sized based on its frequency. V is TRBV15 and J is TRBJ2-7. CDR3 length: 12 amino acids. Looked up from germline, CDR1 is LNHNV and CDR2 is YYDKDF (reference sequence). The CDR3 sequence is CATSRGSYEQYF.

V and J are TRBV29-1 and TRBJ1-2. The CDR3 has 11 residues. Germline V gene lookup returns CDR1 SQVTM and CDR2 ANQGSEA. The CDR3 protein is CSVEREGGYTF.

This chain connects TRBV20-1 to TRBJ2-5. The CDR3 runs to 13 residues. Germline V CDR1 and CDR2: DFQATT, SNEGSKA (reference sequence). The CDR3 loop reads CSARVVGLETQYF.

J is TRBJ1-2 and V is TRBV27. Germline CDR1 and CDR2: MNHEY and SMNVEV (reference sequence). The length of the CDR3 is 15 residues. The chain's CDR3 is CASSLWPTANYGYTF.

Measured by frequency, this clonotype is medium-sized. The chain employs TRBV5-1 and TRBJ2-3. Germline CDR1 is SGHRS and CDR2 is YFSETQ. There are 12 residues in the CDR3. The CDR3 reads CASSGLGDTQYF.

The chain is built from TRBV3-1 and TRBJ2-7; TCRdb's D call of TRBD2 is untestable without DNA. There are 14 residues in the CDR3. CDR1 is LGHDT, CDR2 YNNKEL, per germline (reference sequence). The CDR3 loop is CASSQDRLQYEQYF.

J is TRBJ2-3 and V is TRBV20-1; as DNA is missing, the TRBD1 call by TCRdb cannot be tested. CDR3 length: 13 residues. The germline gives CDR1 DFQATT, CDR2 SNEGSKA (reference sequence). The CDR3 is CSAPGLGTDTQYF.

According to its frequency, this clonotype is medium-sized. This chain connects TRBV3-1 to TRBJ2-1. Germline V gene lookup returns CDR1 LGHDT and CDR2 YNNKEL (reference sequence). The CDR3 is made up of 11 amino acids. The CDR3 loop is CASASFNEQFF.

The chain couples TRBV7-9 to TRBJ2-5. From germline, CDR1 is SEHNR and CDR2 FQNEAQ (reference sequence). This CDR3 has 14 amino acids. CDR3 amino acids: CASSRAGEWETQYF.

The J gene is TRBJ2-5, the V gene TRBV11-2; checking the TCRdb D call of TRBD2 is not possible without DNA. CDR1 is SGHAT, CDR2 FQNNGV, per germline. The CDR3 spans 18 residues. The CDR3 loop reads CASSLLAGEAPRESTQYF.

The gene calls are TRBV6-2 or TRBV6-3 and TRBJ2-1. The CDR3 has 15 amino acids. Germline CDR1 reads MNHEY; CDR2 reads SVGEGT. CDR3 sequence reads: CASSYGGSSYNEQFF.

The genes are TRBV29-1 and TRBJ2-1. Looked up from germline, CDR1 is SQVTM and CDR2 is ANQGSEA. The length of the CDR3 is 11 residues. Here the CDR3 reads CSVSYANEQFF.

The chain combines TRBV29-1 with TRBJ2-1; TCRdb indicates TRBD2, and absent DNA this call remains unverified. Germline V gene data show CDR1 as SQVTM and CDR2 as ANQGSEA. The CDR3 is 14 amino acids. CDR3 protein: CSLKEGFSYNEQFF.